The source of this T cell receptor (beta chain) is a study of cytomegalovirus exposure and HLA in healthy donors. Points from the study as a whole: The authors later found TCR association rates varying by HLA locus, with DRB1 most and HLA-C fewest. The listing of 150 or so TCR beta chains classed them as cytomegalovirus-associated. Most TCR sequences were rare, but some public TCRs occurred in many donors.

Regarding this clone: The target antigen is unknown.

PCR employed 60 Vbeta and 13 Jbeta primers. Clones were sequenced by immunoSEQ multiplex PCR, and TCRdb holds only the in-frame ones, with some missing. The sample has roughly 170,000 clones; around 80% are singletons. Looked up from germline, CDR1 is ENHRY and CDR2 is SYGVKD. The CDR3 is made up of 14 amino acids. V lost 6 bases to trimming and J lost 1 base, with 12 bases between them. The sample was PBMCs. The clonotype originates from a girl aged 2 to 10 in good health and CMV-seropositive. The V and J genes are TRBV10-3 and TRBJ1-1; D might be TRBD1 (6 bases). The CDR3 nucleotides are TGTGCCATCAGACAGGGATGGGGGAACACTGAAGCTTTCTTT. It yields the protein CAIRQGWGNTEAFF.